This T cell receptor (beta chain) appears in the sequencing data of a study of blood T cell repertoires in COVID-19 (dated by TCRdb to the early 2020s). For the wider study: The collaborator samples originated in the United States, Italy and Spain and spanned the acute and convalescent phases of COVID-19. The samples were drawn from two sources: the first 160 participants of the ongoing ImmuneRACE study, and 1,254 subjects contributed by 6 global collaborators. The repertoires were released in a freely available public database meant as a resource for research on the immune response to SARS-CoV-2. Deeply sampled blood TCRbeta repertoires from subjects exposed to, actively infected with, or recovered from COVID-19 were included in the dataset. Where available, HLA class I and class II types were taken from metadata supplied by the sample provider and were not determined by assay-based typing. The prospective study material was composed of cDNA or gDNA derived from T cells, B-cell-depleted T cells, or PBMCs. A de-identified subject ID, COVID-19 status, age in years and sex were almost always included in the sample metadata. Beyond this particular receptor, the publication reports: How much clinical and demographic metadata was included differed by source and by participant, and the metadata was provided uncurated.

The cysteine opens and the phenylalanine closes a CDR3 of 14 amino acids. This entry keeps only the CDR3 DNA: 42 bases, framed from base 1. CDR1 is given as SGHRS and CDR2 as YFSETQ, both from the germline V gene. Trimming costs V 4 bases and J 2 bases, and their ends lie 10 bases apart. In the prospective study, participants were about 18 to 95 years old, resided in fewer than 25 geographic areas of the United States, and were enrolled through a virtual design. To assign participants to cohorts, the prospective study relied on clinical history that participants themselves reported in a screening survey and a study questionnaire. ImmuneRACE Cohort 3 recovered participants were defined by two consecutive negative NP/OP PCR tests, healthcare professional clearance, or symptom resolution. Mobile phlebotomists in the prospective study collected whole blood, serum and a nasopharyngeal or oropharyngeal swab from every participant. Additional blood draws and questionnaires over an approximately two-month period could optionally be provided by prospective study participants. Before DNA extraction, blood samples from the prospective study were shipped at room temperature or frozen.

TCRbeta CDR3 regions were amplified from genomic DNA by means of the immunoSEQ Assay, a bias-controlled multiplex PCR. The original methods were these. Nucleated cell counts per sample were estimated from amplification of reference gene primers within the assay. To quantify the absolute abundance of each unique TCRbeta CDR3 rearrangement, sequence reads were collapsed and filtered. For each sample, productive Simpson clonality was calculated as the square root of Simpson's diversity index over productive rearrangements. TCRdb took over this immuneACCESS table, retaining in-frame rearrangements with V and J assigned. Such tables are incomplete; in checked studies, under half of the missing clones stem from an unresolved V gene, and the remainder is unexplained. V and J calls and clone size are copied from that table; D and trimming were computed from the DNA. The sample records 250,000 to 300,000 clones, over 75% of which are singletons. The top ten constitute around 1.1% of the sample.

Turning to this clone: Its specific antigen is unknown. No qualities accompany the bases; no much larger clone lies one base away.

The chain was built from TRBV5-1 and TRBJ1-3; a weak D assignment points to TRBD1 (5 bases agree). Sequencing used PBMCs or T cells enriched from blood (not recorded which). The receptor comes from a woman under 40 who had recovered from COVID-19. The sequence in DNA is TGCGCCAGCAGCCCCGTAGGGGCTGGAAACACCATATATTTT. Translated, it gives CASSPVGAGNTIYF.